This T cell receptor beta chain was sequenced for a study of CD8+CD57+ T cells in acquired aplastic anemia. Genomic DNA acted as the template from which TCR beta VDJ combination and CDR3 sequence profiling were carried out. TCRdb re-analysed the reads in MiXCR, keeping a single row per CDR3 protein. The sample has some 180,000 distinct CDR3 sequences, 55% to 65% seen once. The authors sequenced patients whose flow cytometry had shown CD8+CD57+ cell expansion. The receptor's source is a human donor with aplastic anemia. Sequenced sample: sorted CD4+, CD8+, or CD8+CD57+ T cells (not recorded which) from PBMCs.

The CDR3 sequence is CATSDPMGANVLTF. CDR3 DNA: TGTGCCACCAGTGATCCGATGGGGGCCAACGTCCTGACTTTC. The rearrangement links TRBV24-1 to TRBJ2-6; D is ambiguous. Looked up from germline, CDR1 is KGHDR and CDR2 is SFDVKD. Trimming left V 3 bases short and J 4 bases short, with 6 bases between. The CDR3 runs 14 residues.